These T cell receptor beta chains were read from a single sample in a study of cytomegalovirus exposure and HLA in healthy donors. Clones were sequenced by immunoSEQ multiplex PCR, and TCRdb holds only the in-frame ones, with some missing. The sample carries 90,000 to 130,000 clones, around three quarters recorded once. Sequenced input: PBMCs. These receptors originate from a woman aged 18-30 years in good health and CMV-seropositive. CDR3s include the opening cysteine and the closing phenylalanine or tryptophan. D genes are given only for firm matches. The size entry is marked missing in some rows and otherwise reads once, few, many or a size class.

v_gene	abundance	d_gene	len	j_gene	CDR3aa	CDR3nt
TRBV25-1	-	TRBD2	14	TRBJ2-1	CASSLAGGYNEQFF	TGTGCCAGCAGTCTAGCGGGGGGCTACAATGAGCAGTTCTTC
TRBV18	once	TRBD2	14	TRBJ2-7	CASSPPGGNYEQYF	TGTGCCAGCTCACCACCGGGAGGGAACTACGAGCAGTACTTC
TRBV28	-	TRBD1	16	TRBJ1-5	CASRTTRQGRNQPQHF	TGTGCCAGCAGGACTACCCGACAGGGTCGAAATCAGCCCCAGCATTTT
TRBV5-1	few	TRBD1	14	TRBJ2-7	CASSLGDSSYEQYF	TGCGCCAGCAGCTTGGGGGACAGCTCCTACGAGCAGTACTTC
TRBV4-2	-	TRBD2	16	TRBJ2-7	CASSQLAGAGFYEQYF	TGTGCCAGCAGCCAACTAGCGGGAGCGGGGTTCTACGAGCAGTACTTC
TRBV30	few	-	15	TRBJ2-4	CAWSGRKGAKNIQYF	TGTGCCTGGAGTGGTAGGAAGGGGGCCAAAAACATTCAGTACTTC
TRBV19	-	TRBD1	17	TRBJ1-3	CASSANRDRGSGNAIYF	TGTGCCAGTAGTGCAAACCGGGACAGGGGATCTGGAAACGCCATATATTTT
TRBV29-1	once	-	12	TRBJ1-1	CSVKQVNTEAFF	TGCAGCGTGAAACAGGTGAACACTGAAGCTTTCTTT
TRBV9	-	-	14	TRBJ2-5	CASSAGPRGETQYF	TGTGCCAGCAGCGCCGGACCCCGAGGGGAGACCCAGTACTTC
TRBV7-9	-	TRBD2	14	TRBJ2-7	CASSYRTSSYEQYF	TGTGCCAGCAGCTACCGGACTAGCAGCTACGAGCAGTACTTC
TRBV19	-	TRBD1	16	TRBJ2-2	CASSIDRAWPTGELFF	TGTGCCAGTAGTATCGACAGGGCGTGGCCCACCGGGGAGCTGTTTTTT
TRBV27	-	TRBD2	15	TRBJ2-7	CASRTSGRDLYEQYF	TGTGCCAGTAGGACTAGCGGGAGGGATCTCTACGAGCAGTACTTC
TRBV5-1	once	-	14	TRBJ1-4	CASSLVRGREKLFF	TGCGCCAGCAGCTTGGTCAGGGGTAGAGAAAAACTGTTTTTT
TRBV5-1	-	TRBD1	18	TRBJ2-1	CASRGRTGGTVSYNEQFF	TGCGCCAGCAGAGGACGGACAGGGGGGACGGTATCCTACAATGAGCAGTTCTTC
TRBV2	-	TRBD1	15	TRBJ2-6	CASVAGGNGANVLTF	TGTGCCAGCGTTGCAGGGGGTAATGGGGCCAACGTCCTGACTTTC
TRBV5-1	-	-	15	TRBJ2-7	CASSLFRDTMYEQYF	TGCGCCAGCAGCTTATTCCGGGACACGATGTACGAGCAGTACTTC
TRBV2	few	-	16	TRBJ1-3	CASSLRVGGTGNTIYF	TGTGCCAGCAGTTTGCGGGTCGGGGGGACAGGAAACACCATATATTTT
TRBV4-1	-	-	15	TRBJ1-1	CASSPGRLGNTEAFF	TGCGCCAGCAGCCCGGGTCGTTTGGGGAACACTGAAGCTTTCTTT
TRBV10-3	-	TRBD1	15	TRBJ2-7	CAIRRQGALSYEQYF	TGTGCCATCAGGCGACAGGGGGCACTCTCCTACGAGCAGTACTTC
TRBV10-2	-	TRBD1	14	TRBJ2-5	CASSWTGVWETQYF	TGCGCCAGCAGTTGGACAGGGGTGTGGGAGACCCAGTACTTC
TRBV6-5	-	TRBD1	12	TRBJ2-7	CASQRGLNEQYF	TGTGCCAGCCAAAGGGGGCTCAACGAGCAGTACTTC
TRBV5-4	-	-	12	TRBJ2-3	CASRRGTDTQYF	TGTGCCAGCCGGCGGGGCACAGATACGCAGTATTTT
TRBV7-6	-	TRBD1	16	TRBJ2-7	CASSYVPGQGPYEQYF	TGTGCCAGCAGCTACGTCCCGGGACAGGGACCCTACGAGCAGTACTTC
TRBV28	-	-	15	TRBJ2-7	CASSLWTSRAYEQYF	TGTGCCAGCAGTTTGTGGACATCCCGGGCCTACGAGCAGTACTTC
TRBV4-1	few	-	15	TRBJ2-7	CASSQDATVAYEQYF	TGCGCCAGCAGCCAAGATGCTACCGTAGCCTACGAGCAGTACTTC
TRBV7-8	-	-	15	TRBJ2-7	CASGPLGAASYEQYF	TGTGCCAGCGGGCCCCTGGGTGCCGCCTCCTACGAGCAGTACTTC
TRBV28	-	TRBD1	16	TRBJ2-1	CASSQRRDRGYNEQFF	TGTGCCAGCAGTCAACGCCGGGACAGGGGATACAATGAGCAGTTCTTC
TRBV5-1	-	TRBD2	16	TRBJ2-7	CASSLALSGSSYEQYF	TGCGCCAGCAGCTTGGCCCTTAGCGGGAGCTCCTACGAGCAGTACTTC
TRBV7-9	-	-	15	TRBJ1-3	CASSVQVYSGNTIYF	TGTGCCAGCAGCGTACAGGTATACTCTGGAAACACCATATATTTT
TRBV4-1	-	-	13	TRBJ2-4	CASSQGPSHIQYF	TGCGCCAGCAGCCAAGGGCCCAGTCACATTCAGTACTTC
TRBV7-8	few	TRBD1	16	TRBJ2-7	CASSLDNRGSSYEQYF	TGTGCCAGCAGCTTAGATAACAGGGGGTCCTCCTACGAGCAGTACTTC
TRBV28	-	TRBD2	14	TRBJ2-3	CASREEGGRDTQYF	TGTGCCAGCAGAGAAGAGGGAGGGCGGGATACGCAGTATTTT
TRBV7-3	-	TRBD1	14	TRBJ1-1	CASSDRGMNTEAFF	TGTGCCAGCAGTGACAGGGGAATGAACACTGAAGCTTTCTTT
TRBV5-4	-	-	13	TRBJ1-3	CASSLPGGNTIYF	TGTGCCAGCAGCTTGCCAGGTGGAAACACCATATATTTT
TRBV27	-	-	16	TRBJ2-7	CASRWIGTTSSYEQYF	TGTGCCAGCAGATGGATAGGGACAACTAGCTCCTACGAGCAGTACTTC
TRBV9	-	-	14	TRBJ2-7	CASSVRELPHEQYF	TGTGCCAGCAGCGTAAGAGAACTACCCCACGAGCAGTACTTC
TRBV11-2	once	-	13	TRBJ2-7	CASSGRSSYEQYF	TGTGCCAGCAGCGGGAGGAGCTCCTACGAGCAGTACTTC
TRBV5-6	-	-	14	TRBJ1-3	CASSRDNGPGTIYF	TGTGCCAGCAGCCGGGACAATGGCCCGGGCACCATATATTTT
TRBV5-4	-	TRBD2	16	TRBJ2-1	CASSPSGAGVSNEQFF	TGTGCCAGCAGCCCCTCCGGGGCGGGAGTAAGCAATGAGCAGTTCTTC
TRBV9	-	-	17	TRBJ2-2	CASSPRRAYPNTGELFF	TGTGCCAGCAGCCCCCGGCGGGCTTACCCTAACACCGGGGAGCTGTTTTTT
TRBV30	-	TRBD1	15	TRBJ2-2	CAWETGTGFTGELFF	TGTGCCTGGGAGACCGGGACAGGGTTCACCGGGGAGCTGTTTTTT
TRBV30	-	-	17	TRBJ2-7	CAWSSRLRGFSSYEQYF	TGTGCCTGGAGTTCACGCCTTAGGGGATTTTCCTCCTACGAGCAGTACTTC
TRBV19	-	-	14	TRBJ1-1	CASTRLIRGTEAFF	TGTGCCAGTACCAGATTAATCAGGGGCACTGAAGCTTTCTTT
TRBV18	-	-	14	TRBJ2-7	CASSPDGQSYEQYF	TGTGCCAGCTCACCAGACGGACAGTCCTACGAGCAGTACTTC
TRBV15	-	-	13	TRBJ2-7	CATSGGAAYEQYF	TGTGCCACCAGCGGTGGGGCAGCCTACGAGCAGTACTTC
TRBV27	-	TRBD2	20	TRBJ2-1	CASSKLSGTSGRRVYNEQFF	TGTGCCAGCAGCAAGCTATCCGGGACTAGCGGGAGGAGGGTCTACAATGAGCAGTTCTTC
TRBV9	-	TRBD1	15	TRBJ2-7	CASSAEGQLSYEQYF	TGTGCCAGCAGCGCTGAGGGACAGCTGTCCTACGAGCAGTACTTC
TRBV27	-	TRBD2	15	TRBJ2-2	CASSFSLAGAGELFF	TGTGCCAGCAGTTTCTCACTAGCGGGAGCAGGGGAGCTGTTTTTT
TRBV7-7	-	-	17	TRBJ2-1	CASSLGRTGTSYNEQFF	TGTGCTAGCAGCTTGGGTAGGACTGGAACCTCCTACAATGAGCAGTTCTTC
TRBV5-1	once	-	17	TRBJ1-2	CASSLRAVEGSNYGYTF	TGCGCCAGCAGCTTAAGGGCCGTAGAGGGTTCGAACTATGGCTACACCTTC
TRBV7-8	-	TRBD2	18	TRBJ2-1	CASSLSGGLAGDHNEQFF	TGTGCCAGCAGCTTATCAGGGGGGTTAGCGGGAGATCACAATGAGCAGTTCTTC
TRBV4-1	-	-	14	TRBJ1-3	CASRPTGSGNTIYF	TGCGCCAGCAGACCAACAGGGTCTGGAAACACCATATATTTT
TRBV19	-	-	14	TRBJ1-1	CASSITGGSTEAFF	TGTGCCAGTAGTATAACTGGCGGGTCCACTGAAGCTTTCTTT
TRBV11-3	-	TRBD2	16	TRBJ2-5	CASSSSGLAEQETQYF	TGTGCCAGCAGCTCTTCCGGACTAGCGGAGCAAGAGACCCAGTACTTC
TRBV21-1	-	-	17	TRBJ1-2	CASSKVRLQGATYGYTF	TGTGCCAGCAGCAAAGTGAGGTTACAGGGGGCGACCTATGGCTACACCTTC
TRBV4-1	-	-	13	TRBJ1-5	CASSQGHNQPQHF	TGCGCCAGCAGCCAGGGACACAATCAGCCCCAGCATTTT
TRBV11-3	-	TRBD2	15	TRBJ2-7	CASSRSGTESYEQYF	TGTGCCAGCAGCCGGAGCGGGACGGAATCCTACGAGCAGTACTTC
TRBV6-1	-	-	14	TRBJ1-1	CASKFSGGNTEAFF	TGTGCCAGCAAGTTCTCGGGGGGGAACACTGAAGCTTTCTTT
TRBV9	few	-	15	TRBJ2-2	CASSAGLRNTGELFF	TGTGCCAGCAGCGCTGGACTTCGGAACACCGGGGAGCTGTTTTTT
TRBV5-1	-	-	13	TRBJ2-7	CASSRIQGYEQYF	TGCGCCAGCAGCCGGATACAGGGATACGAGCAGTACTTC